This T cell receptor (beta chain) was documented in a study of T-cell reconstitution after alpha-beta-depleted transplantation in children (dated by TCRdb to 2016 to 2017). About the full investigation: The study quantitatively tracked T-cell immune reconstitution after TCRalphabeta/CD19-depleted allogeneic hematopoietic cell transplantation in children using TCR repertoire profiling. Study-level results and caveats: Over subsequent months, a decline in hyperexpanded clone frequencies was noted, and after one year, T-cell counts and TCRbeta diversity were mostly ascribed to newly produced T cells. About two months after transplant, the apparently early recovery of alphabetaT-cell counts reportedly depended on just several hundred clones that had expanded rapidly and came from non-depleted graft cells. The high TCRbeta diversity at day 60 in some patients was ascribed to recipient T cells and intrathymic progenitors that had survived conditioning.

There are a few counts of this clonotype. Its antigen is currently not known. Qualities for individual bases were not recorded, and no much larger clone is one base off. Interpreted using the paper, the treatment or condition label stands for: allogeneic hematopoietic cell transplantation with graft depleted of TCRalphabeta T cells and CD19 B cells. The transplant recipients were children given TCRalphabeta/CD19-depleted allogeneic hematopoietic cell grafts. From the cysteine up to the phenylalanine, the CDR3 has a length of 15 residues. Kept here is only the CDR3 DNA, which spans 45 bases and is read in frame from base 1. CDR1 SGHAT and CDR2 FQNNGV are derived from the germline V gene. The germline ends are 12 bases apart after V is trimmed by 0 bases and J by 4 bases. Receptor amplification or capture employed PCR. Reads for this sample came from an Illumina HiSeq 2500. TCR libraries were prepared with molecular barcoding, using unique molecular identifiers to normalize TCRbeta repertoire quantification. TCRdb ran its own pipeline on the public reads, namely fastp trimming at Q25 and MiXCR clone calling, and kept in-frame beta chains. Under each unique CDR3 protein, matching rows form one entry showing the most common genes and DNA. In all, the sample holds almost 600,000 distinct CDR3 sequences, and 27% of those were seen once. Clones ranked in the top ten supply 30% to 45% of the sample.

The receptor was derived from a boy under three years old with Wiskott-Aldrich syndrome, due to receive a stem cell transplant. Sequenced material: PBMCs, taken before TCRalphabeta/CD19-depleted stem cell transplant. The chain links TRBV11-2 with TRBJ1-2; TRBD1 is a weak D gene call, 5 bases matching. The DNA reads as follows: TGTGCCAGCAGCTTAGACCCGGGACGGCCCTATGGCTACACCTTC. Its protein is CASSLDPGRPYGYTF.